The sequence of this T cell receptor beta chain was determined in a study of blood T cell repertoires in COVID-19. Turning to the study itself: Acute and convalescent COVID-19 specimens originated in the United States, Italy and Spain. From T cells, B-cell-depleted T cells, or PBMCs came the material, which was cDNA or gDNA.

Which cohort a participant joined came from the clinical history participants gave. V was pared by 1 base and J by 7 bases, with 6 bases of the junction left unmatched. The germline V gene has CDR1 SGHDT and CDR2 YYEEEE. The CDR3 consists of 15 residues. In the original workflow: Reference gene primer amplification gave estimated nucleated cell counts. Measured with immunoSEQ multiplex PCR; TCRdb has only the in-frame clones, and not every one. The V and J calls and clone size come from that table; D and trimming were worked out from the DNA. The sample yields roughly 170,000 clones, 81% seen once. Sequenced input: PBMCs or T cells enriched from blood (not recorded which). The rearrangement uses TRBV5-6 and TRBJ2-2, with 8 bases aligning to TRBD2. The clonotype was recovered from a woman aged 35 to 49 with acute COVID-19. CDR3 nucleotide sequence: TGTGCCAGCAGCTTGACTGCGGGAGGCATCGGGGAGCTGTTTTTT. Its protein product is CASSLTAGGIGELFF.